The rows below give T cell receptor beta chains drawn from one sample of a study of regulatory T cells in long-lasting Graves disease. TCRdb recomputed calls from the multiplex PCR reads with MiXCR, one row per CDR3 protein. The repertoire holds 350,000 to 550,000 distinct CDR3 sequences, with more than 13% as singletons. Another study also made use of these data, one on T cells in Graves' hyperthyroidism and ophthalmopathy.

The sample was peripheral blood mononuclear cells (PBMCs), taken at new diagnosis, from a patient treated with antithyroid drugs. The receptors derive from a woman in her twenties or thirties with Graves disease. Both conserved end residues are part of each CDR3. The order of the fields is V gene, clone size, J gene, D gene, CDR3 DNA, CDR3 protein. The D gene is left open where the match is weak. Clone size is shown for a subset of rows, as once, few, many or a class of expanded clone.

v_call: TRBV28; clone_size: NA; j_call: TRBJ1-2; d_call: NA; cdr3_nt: TGTGCCAGCCTCAGCGATGGCTACACCTTC; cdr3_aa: CASLSDGYTF
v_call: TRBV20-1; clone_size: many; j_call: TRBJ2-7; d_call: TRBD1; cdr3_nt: TGCAGTGCTAGAGATAATCACAGGGGCACCTACGAGCAGTACTTC; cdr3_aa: CSARDNHRGTYEQYF
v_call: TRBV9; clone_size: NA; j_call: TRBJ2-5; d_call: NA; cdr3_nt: TGTGCCAGCAGCGGCATCCCAGGACAGCCTCAAGAGACCCAGTACTTC; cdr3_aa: CASSGIPGQPQETQYF
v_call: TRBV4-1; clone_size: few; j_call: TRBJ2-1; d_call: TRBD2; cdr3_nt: TGCGCCAGCAGCGAAAATAAGGGGCTAGCGGGAGACAATGAGCAGTTCTTC; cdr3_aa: CASSENKGLAGDNEQFF
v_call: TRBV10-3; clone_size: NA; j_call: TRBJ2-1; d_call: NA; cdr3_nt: TGTGCCATCGGAGGACTAAACGAGTACAATGAGCAGTTCTTC; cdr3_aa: CAIGGLNEYNEQFF
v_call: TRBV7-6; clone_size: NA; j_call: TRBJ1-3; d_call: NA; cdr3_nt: TGTGCCAGCAGCCAGGAGCAGGAACTTTCTGGAAACACCATATATTTT; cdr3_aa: CASSQEQELSGNTIYF
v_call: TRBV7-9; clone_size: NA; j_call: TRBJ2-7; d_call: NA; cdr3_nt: TGTGCCAGCAGCCAACAGGGATCCAACGAGCAGTACTTC; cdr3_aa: CASSQQGSNEQYF
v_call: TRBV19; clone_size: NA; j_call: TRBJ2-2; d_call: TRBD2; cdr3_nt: TGTGCCAGTAGGACTAGCGGGAGCGTTCAGGGCACCGGGGAGCTGTTTTTT; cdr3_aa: CASRTSGSVQGTGELFF
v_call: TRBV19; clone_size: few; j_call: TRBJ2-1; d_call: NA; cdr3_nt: TGTGCCAGTAGTACCCTCCCTTTAGGGATTCGTTATGGCAATGAGCAGTTCTTC; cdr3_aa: CASSTLPLGIRYGNEQFF
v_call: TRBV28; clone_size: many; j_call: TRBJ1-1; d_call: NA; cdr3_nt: TGTGCCAGCAGTTTGCGGACAGTCATGAACACTGAAGCTTTCTTT; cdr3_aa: CASSLRTVMNTEAFF
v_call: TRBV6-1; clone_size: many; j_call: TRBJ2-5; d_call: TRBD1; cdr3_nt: TGTGCCAGCAGGGGGACAGGGGCGGGAGAGACCCAGTACTTC; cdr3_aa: CASRGTGAGETQYF
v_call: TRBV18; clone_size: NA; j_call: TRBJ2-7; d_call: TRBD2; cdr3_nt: TGTGCCAGCTCACCAGTAAGCGGGAGTCACGAGCAGTACTTC; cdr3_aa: CASSPVSGSHEQYF
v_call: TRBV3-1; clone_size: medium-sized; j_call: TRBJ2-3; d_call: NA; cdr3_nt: TGTGCCAGCAGCCAAGGGACAGACCATTTCACAGATACGCAGTATTTT; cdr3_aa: CASSQGTDHFTDTQYF
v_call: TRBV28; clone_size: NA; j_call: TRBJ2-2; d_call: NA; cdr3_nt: TGTGCCAGCAGTTTATTCCTGACAGAGGATTGGAACACCGGGGAGCTGTTTTTT; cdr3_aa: CASSLFLTEDWNTGELFF
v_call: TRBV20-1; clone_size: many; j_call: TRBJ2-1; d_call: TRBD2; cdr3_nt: TGCAGTGCTAGAGATACCCTAGCGGGAGGTAAGGGGTCCTACAATGAGCAGTTCTTC; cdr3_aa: CSARDTLAGGKGSYNEQFF
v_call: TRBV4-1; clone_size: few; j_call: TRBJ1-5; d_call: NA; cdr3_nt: TGCGCCAGCAGCCACGGACCCGGGGGGGACCGCACAGATACGCAGCATTTT; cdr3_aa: CASSHGPGGDRTDTQHF
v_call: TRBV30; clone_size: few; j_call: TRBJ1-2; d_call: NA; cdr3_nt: TGTGCCTGGGACCATGGACAGCTCTATGGCTACACCTTC; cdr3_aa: CAWDHGQLYGYTF
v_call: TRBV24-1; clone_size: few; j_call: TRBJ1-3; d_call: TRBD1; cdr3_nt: TGTGCCACCCCAGGGGGAACAGGGAAGTTGGGAAACACCATATATTTT; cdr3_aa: CATPGGTGKLGNTIYF
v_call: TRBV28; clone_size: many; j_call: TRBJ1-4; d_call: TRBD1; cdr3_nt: TGTGCCAGCACTCTCCTTAGTACAGGGGGACTAAATGAAAAACTGTTTTTT; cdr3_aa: CASTLLSTGGLNEKLFF
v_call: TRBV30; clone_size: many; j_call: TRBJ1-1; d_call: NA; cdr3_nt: TGTGCCTGGACGCAGGGCGGCACTGAAGCTTTCTTT; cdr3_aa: CAWTQGGTEAFF
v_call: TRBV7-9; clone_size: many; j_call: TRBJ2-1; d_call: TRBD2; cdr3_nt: TGTGCCAGCAGCTTTAGGCCTAGCGGCTACAATGAGCAGTTCTTC; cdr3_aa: CASSFRPSGYNEQFF
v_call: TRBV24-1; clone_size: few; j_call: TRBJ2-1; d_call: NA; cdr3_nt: TGTGCCACCAGTGTTATCCGACAGGACTACAATGAGCAGTTCTTC; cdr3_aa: CATSVIRQDYNEQFF
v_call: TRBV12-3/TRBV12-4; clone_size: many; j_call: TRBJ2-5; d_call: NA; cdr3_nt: TGTGCCAGCAGTTTCTCTGCGGGACCCGACGGGACCCAGTACTTC; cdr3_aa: CASSFSAGPDGTQYF
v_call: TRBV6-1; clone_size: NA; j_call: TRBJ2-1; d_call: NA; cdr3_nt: TGTGCCAGCACTCCGAGGGGGGAGGGGTACAATGAGCAGTTCTTC; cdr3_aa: CASTPRGEGYNEQFF
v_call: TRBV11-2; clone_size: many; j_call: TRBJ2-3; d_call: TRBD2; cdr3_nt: TGTGCCAGCAGCTTACCGGACGGACTAGCGGGAAGGGATACGCAGTATTTT; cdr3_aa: CASSLPDGLAGRDTQYF
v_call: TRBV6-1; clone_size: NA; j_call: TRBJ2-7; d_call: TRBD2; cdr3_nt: TGTGCCAGCAGCGGACTAGCGTTTACCTACGAGCAGTACTTC; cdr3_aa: CASSGLAFTYEQYF
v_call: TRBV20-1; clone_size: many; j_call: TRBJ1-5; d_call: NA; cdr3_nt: TGCAGTGCTCCCTCGCCCTATAGCAATCAGCCCCAGCATTTT; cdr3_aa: CSAPSPYSNQPQHF
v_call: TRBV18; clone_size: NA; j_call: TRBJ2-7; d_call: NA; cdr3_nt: TGTGCCAGCTCACCATCGGACATGGCCGAGCAGTACTTC; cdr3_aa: CASSPSDMAEQYF
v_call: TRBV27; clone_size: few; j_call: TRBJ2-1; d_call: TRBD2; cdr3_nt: TGTGCCAGCACCCTATGGGGGACTAGCGGCCCCAATGAGCAGTTCTTC; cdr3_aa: CASTLWGTSGPNEQFF
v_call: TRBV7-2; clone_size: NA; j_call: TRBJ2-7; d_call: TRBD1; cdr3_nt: TGTGCCAGCAGCTACGGACAGGAGTACGAGCAGTACTTC; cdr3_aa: CASSYGQEYEQYF
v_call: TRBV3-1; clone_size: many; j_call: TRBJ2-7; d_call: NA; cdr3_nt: TGTGCCAGCAGCCAGTCAGCTTACGAGCAGTACTTC; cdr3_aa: CASSQSAYEQYF
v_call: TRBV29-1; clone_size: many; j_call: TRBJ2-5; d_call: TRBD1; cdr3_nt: TGCAGCGTAGCCGGGACAGGGACCGTCGCGTACCAAGAGACCCAGTACTTC; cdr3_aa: CSVAGTGTVAYQETQYF
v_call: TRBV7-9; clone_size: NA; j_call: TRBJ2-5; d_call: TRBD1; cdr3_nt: TGTGCCAGCAGAAACGATGGGACAGGGTCGGTGGAGACCCAGTACTTC; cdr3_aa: CASRNDGTGSVETQYF
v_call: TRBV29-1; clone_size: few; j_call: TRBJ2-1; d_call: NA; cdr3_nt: TGCAGCGTTGAAAAACCCACCAGCTCCTACAATGAGCAGTTCTTC; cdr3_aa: CSVEKPTSSYNEQFF
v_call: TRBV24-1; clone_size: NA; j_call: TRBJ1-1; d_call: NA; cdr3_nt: TGTGCCACCAGTGAACTGGGATCCGCTGAAGCTTTCTTT; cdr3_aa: CATSELGSAEAFF
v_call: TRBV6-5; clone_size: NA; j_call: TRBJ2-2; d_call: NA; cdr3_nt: TGTGCCAGCAGTTACTCGTCGGATGGGGCCAACACCGGGGAGCTGTTTTTT; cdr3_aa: CASSYSSDGANTGELFF
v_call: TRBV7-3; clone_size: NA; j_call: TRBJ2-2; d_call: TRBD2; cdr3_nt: TGTGCCAGCAGCATAGGCGCCTTAGCGGGAGCGGGCGGGGAGCTGTTCTTT; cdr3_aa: CASSIGALAGAGGELFF
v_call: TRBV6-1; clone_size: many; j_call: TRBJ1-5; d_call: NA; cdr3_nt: TGTGCCAGCAGTGAACGGGGAGGGGACTGGGGCAATCAGCCCCAGCATTTT; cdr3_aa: CASSERGGDWGNQPQHF
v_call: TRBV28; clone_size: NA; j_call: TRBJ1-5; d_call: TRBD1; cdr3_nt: TGTGCCAGCAGCAAGGGACAGGGCCACAATCAGCCCCAGCATTTT; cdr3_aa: CASSKGQGHNQPQHF
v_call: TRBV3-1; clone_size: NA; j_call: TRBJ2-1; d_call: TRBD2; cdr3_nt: TGTGCCAGCAGCCAAAGGCTAGCGGGGAGGGGTAATGAGCAGTTCTTC; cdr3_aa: CASSQRLAGRGNEQFF
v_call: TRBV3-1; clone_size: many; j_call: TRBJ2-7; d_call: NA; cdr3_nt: TGTGCCAGCAGCGGGGCCGAGACAGGACTCTCCTACGAGCAGTACTTC; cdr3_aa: CASSGAETGLSYEQYF
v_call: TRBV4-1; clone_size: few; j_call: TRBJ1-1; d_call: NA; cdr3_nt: TGCGCCAGCAGCCAAGGTGTCGGGTGGACTGAAGCTTTCTTT; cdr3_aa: CASSQGVGWTEAFF
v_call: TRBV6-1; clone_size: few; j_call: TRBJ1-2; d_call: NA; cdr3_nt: TGTGCCAGCAACTGGTCTAGCTATGGCTACACCTTC; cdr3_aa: CASNWSSYGYTF
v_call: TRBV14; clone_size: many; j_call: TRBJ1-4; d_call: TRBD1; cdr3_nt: TGTGCCAGCAGCCAAAGTAATACGGCGGCAGGGGGAAAACTGTTTTTT; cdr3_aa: CASSQSNTAAGGKLFF
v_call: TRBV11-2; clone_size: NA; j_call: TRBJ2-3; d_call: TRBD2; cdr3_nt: TGTGCCAGCAGCTCCCTGAGGGGCGGGAGAGGCACAGATACGCAGTATTTT; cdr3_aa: CASSSLRGGRGTDTQYF